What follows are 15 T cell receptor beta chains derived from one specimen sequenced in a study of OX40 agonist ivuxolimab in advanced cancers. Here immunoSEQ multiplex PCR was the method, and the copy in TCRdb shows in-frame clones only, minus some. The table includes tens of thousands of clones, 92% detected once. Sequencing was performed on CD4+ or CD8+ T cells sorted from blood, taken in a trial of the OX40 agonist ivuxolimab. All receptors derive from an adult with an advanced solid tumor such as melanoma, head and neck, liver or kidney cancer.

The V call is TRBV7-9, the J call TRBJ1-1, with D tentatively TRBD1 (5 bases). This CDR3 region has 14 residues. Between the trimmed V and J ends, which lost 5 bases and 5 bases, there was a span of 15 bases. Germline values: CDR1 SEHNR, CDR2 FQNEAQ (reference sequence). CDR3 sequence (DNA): TGTGCCAGCAGCCGGAACCTAGGGGTGACTGAAGCTTTCTTT. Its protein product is CASSRNLGVTEAFF.

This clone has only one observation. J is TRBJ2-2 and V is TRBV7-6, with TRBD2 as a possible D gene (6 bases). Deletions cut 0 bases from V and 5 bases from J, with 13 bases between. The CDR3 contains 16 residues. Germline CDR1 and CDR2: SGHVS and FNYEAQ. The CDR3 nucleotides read TGTGCCAGCAGCTTAGCCGGGACTTCTTTAACCGGGGAGCTGTTTTTT. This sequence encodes CASSLAGTSLTGELFF.

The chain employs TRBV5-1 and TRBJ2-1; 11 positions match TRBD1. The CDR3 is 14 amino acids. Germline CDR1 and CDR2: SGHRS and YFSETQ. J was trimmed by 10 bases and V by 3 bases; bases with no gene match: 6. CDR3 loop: CASSSGQGAWEQFF. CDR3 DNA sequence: TGCGCCAGCAGCTCCGGACAGGGGGCTTGGGAGCAGTTCTTC. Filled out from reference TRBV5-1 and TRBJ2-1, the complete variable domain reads KAGVTQTPRYLIKTRGQQVTLSCSPISGHRSVSWYQQTPGQGLQFLFEYFSETQRNKGNFPGRFSGRQFSNSRSEMNVSTLELGDSALYLCASSSGQGAWEQFFGPGTRLTVL.

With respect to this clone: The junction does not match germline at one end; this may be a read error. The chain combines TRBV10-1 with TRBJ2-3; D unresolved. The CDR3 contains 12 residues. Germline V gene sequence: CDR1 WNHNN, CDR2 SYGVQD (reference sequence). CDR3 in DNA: TGTGCCACCTCGCCGGGCACAGATACGCAGTATTTT. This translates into CATSPGTDTQYF.

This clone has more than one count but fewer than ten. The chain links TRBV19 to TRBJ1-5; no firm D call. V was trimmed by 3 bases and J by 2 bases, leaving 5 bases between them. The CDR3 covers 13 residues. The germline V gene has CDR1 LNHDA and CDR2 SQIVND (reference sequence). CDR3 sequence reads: CASSMGGNQPQHF. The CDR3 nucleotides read TGTGCCAGTAGTATGGGTGGCAATCAGCCCCAGCATTTT. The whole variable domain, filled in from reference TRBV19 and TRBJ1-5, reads DGGITQSPKYLFRKEGQNVTLSCEQNLNHDAMYWYRQDPGQGLRLIYYSQIVNDFQKGDIAEGYSVSREKKESFPLTVTSAQKNPTAFYLCASSMGGNQPQHFGDGTRLSIL.

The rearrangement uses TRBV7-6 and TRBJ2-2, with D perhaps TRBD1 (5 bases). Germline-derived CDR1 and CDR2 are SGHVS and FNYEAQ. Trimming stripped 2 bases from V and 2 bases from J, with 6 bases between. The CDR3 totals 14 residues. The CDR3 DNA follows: TGTGCCAGCAGCTTACAGGGAAACACCGGGGAGCTGTTTTTT. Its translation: CASSLQGNTGELFF.

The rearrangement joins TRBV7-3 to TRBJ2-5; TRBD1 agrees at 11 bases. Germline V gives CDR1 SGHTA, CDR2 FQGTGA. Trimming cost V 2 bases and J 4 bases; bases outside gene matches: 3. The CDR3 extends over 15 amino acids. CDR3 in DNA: TGTGCCAGCAGCTTAGACGGGACAGGGGGAGAGACCCAGTACTTC. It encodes CASSLDGTGGETQYF.

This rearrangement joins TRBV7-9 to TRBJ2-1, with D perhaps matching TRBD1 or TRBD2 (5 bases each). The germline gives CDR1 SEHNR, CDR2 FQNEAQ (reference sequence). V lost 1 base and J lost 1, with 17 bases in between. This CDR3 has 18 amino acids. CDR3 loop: CASSLGGTRGRSYNEQFF. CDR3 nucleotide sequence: TGTGCCAGCAGCTTAGGGGGGACGAGGGGCAGGTCCTACAATGAGCAGTTCTTC.

The CDR3 is CASSPARTVSGNTIYF. The CDR3 bases are TGTGCCAGCAGCCCGGCCCGGACAGTCTCTGGAAACACCATATATTTT. V and J are TRBV6-6 and TRBJ1-3, with D perhaps matching TRBD1 (6 bases). Trimming left V 6 bases short and J 0 bases short, with 15 bases between. The CDR3 sequence is 16 residues long. The V gene's germline CDR1 is MNHNY and CDR2 SVGAGI (reference sequence).

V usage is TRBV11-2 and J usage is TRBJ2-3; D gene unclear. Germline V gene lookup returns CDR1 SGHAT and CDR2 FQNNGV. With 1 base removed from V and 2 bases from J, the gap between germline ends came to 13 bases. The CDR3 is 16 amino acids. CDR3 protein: CASSLAAGRSTDTQYF. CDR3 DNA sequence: TGTGCCAGCAGCTTAGCGGCAGGAAGATCCACAGATACGCAGTATTTT.

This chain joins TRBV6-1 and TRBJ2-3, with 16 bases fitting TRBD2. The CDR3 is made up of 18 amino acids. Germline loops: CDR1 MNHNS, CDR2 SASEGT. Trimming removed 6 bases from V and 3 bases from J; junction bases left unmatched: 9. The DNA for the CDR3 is TGTGCCAGCAGAGAAAAGGGACTAGCGGGAGGGCAAACAGATACGCAGTATTTT. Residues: CASREKGLAGGQTDTQYF.

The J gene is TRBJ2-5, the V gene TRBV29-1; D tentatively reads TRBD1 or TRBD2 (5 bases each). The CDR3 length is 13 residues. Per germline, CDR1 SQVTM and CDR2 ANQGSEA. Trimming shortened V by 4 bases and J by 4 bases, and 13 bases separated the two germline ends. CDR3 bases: TGCAGCGTTGCTTTATCAGGGAGAGAGACCCAGTACTTC. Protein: CSVALSGRETQYF.

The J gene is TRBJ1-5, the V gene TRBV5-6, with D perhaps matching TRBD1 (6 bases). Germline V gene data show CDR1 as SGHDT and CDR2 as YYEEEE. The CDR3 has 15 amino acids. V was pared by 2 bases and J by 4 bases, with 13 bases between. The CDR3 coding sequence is TGTGCCAGCAGCTTAGGACAGTTCCCTAATCAGCCCCAGCATTTT. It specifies CASSLGQFPNQPQHF.

CDR3 protein: CASSLGSGTDEQYF. As DNA, the CDR3 is TGCGCCAGCAGCTTGGGCTCCGGGACAGACGAGCAGTACTTC. This sequence joins TRBV5-1 and TRBJ2-7; 7 bases fit TRBD1. The J segment lost 5 bases and the V segment lost 0 bases, leaving 5 bases of the junction unmatched. The V gene's germline CDR1 is SGHRS and CDR2 YFSETQ. CDR3 length: 14 residues.

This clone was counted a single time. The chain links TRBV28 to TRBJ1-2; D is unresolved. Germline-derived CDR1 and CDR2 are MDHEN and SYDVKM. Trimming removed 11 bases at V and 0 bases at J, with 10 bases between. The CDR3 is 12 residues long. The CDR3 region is CAARKANYGYTF. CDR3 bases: TGTGCCGCTCGGAAGGCTAACTATGGCTACACCTTC.